The next 27 T cell receptor beta chains were all read from a single sample in a study of molecular identifiers for immune sequencing clone quantification. TCRdb re-derived calls from the PCR reads in MiXCR, one entry per CDR3 protein. The table lists 40,000 or so distinct CDR3 sequences, 19% of them singletons, with about 1% in the top ten. The sequencing sample was made of naive CD8+ T cells from blood, with Jurkat cell RNA spiked in. Documented subset: FACS-sorted CD8+CD4-CCR7+CD45RA+ naive T cells. The receptors here all came from a human donor in good health. Some libraries in this study had Jurkat cell RNA spiked in.

This clonotype was recorded at least ten times. The chain uses TRBV27 and TRBJ1-2, with a possible D match to TRBD1 (5 bases). Germline CDR1 MNHEY, CDR2 SMNVEV (reference sequence). V was shortened by 5 bases and J by 5 bases, with 15 bases between the two germline ends. This CDR3 is 14 amino acids long. This CDR3 reads CASSMSRDGYGYTF. CDR3 coding DNA: TGTGCCAGCAGTATGTCCCGGGACGGGTATGGCTACACCTTC.

In its sample, this clonotype was seen many times. The chain links TRBV7-9 to TRBJ2-7; D gene ambiguous. Trimming removed 4 bases at V and 1 base at J, with 8 bases between. The CDR3 contains 13 residues. Germline V CDR1 and CDR2: SEHNR, FQNEAQ (reference sequence). The CDR3 DNA reads TGTGCCAGCAGCTCGGAGCCATCCTACGAGCAGTACTTC. Its protein product is CASSSEPSYEQYF. Looking up the rest from reference TRBV7-9 and TRBJ2-7 gives the full variable domain: DTGVSQNPRHKITKRGQNVTFRCDPISEHNRLYWYRQTLGQGPEFLTYFQNEAQLEKSRLLSDRFSAERPKGSFSTLEIQRTEQGDSAMYLCASSSEPSYEQYFGPGTRLTVT.

Ten or more counts support this clonotype. V and J are TRBV3-1 and TRBJ1-1, with a possible D match to TRBD1 (5 bases). V was clipped by 0 bases and J by 5 bases, with 13 bases between them. The V gene's germline CDR1 is LGHDT and CDR2 YNNKEL (reference sequence). The CDR3 covers 15 residues. CDR3 region: CASSQDPRGFTEAFF. The CDR3 coding sequence is TGTGCCAGCAGCCAAGATCCCCGGGGGTTTACTGAAGCTTTCTTT.

This clonotype was seen many times. The chain links TRBV29-1 to TRBJ2-1; 8 nucleotides match TRBD2. The CDR3 is 17 residues long. Trimming cost V 1 base and J 0 bases; bases outside gene matches: 8. Germline V gene data show CDR1 as SQVTM and CDR2 as ANQGSEA. The CDR3 loop is CSVEGSTSASSYNEQFF. CDR3 nucleotides: TGCAGCGTTGAAGGTTCGACTAGCGCCAGCTCCTACAATGAGCAGTTCTTC.

This clonotype was observed many times. The gene calls are TRBV7-8 and TRBJ2-5; 7 positions agree with TRBD2. This CDR3 is built from 15 residues. Trimming took 4 bases from V and 1 from J; bases not matched to a gene: 6. CDR1 is SGHVS, CDR2 FQNEAQ, per germline. CDR3 protein: CASSWMGGFQETQYF. CDR3 DNA sequence: TGTGCCAGCAGCTGGATGGGAGGGTTCCAAGAGACCCAGTACTTC.

This clonotype was found many times. The CDR3 sequence: CASSPTTGSREQYF. In DNA, the CDR3 is TGTGCCAGCAGCCCGACGACAGGGTCTCGCGAGCAGTACTTC. V and J are TRBV7-2 and TRBJ2-7; TRBD1 matches at 7 bases. This CDR3 is built from 14 residues. After removal of 5 bases from V and 6 bases from J, the junction contained 10 bases not matched to a gene. CDR1 SGHTA and CDR2 FQGNSA come from the germline V gene. The whole variable domain, filled in from reference TRBV7-2 and TRBJ2-7, reads GAGVSQSPSNKVTEKGKDVELRCDPISGHTALYWYRQSLGQGLEFLIYFQGNSAPDKSGLPSDRFSAERTGGSVSTLTIQRTQQEDSAVYLCASSPTTGSREQYFGPGTRLTVT.

This clonotype was observed many times. The rearrangement joins TRBV20-1 to TRBJ2-7, with 14 bases lining up with TRBD2. The CDR3 is made up of 17 amino acids. Germline lookup yields CDR1 DFQATT and CDR2 SNEGSKA (reference sequence). V was clipped by 0 bases and J by 7 bases; unmatched bases: 11. DNA for the CDR3: TGCAGTGCTAGAGACCCCCTGACTAGCGGGGGGGCAAGAGAGCAGTACTTC. Protein: CSARDPLTSGGAREQYF.

This chain connects TRBV4-1 to TRBJ1-2, with TRBD1 matching over 8 bases. CDR1 and CDR2 (germline): MGHRA, YSYEKL. Trimming cost V 2 bases and J 4 bases; bases outside gene matches: 6. CDR3 length: 15 residues. CDR3 protein: CASSQMDRAPYGYTF. CDR3 in DNA: TGCGCCAGCAGCCAAATGGACAGGGCGCCCTATGGCTACACCTTC.

This clonotype was seen at least ten times. The chain couples TRBV6-6 to TRBJ1-4, with TRBD1 identical over 7 bases. There are 15 residues in the CDR3. Trimming removed 0 bases from V and 8 bases from J; junction bases left unmatched: 6. The germline gives CDR1 MNHNY, CDR2 SVGAGI (reference sequence). The CDR3: CASSYSTGLREKLFF. DNA of the CDR3: TGTGCCAGCAGTTACTCGACAGGGCTGCGGGAAAAACTGTTTTTT.

In this sample, this clonotype turned up many times. V is TRBV27 and J is TRBJ2-7; D ambiguous. V was trimmed by 5 bases and J by 2 bases, leaving 10 bases between them. Germline assignment: CDR1 MNHEY and CDR2 SMNVEV (reference sequence). CDR3 size: 13 residues. The CDR3 loop reads CASSPRPAYEQYF. The CDR3 nucleotides read TGTGCCAGCAGTCCTAGACCAGCCTACGAGCAGTACTTC.

This clonotype was seen ten or more times. CDR3 sequence reads: CASSIDPITSGAQHF. The DNA for the CDR3 is TGTGCCAGTAGTATAGACCCTATCACGAGCGGCGCCCAGCATTTT. The chain uses TRBV19 and TRBJ1-5; D gene unclear. This CDR3 is 15 amino acids long. Germline assignment: CDR1 LNHDA and CDR2 SQIVND (reference sequence). Trimming removed 0 bases from V and 11 bases from J, with 17 bases in between.

A note on this clonotype: Sequence at one end of the junction differs from germline and may be a read error. The chain combines TRBV5-3 with TRBJ1-4; D gene unclear. TRBV5-3 is reported as an ORF; its role is uncertain. The CDR3 consists of 14 residues. The CDR3 spells CASSLDPGGEKLFF. The CDR3 nucleotides are TGTGCCAGCAGCTTGGATCCCGGTGGAGAAAAACTGTTTTTT.

This clonotype showed up many times. The genes are TRBV7-6 and TRBJ2-3; the D gene is possibly TRBD1 (6 bases). Trimming left V 3 bases short and J 8 bases short, with 12 bases between. Germline CDR1 SGHVS, CDR2 FNYEAQ. The CDR3 totals 13 residues. CDR3 region: CASSFSGEATQYF. In nucleotides, the CDR3 is TGTGCCAGCAGCTTTTCAGGGGAAGCTACGCAGTATTTT.

This clonotype was seen repeatedly, ten times or more. This chain links TRBV19 with TRBJ2-2; no clear D gene. Trimming took off 5 bases at V and 4 bases at J, with 11 bases between the two ends. CDR3 size: 14 residues. CDR1 and CDR2 from the germline V gene are LNHDA and SQIVND (reference sequence). Here the CDR3 reads CASSSHTATGELFF. CDR3 nucleotide sequence: TGTGCCAGTAGTTCGCACACGGCCACCGGGGAGCTGTTTTTT. The whole variable domain, remainder taken from reference TRBV19 and TRBJ2-2, is DGGITQSPKYLFRKEGQNVTLSCEQNLNHDAMYWYRQDPGQGLRLIYYSQIVNDFQKGDIAEGYSVSREKKESFPLTVTSAQKNPTAFYLCASSSHTATGELFFGEGSRLTVL.

This clonotype was recorded many times. The chain joins TRBV14 to TRBJ2-2; weak D call: TRBD1 (6 bases). CDR3 size: 12 residues. Germline CDR1 SGHDN, CDR2 FVKESK. Trimming removed 4 bases from V and 8 bases from J, with 8 bases in between. The CDR3: CASSPDRGELFF. Here the CDR3 DNA reads TGTGCCAGCAGCCCGGACAGAGGGGAGCTGTTTTTT.

The gene calls are TRBV19 and TRBJ2-3, with 12 bases that match TRBD2. The CDR3 is made up of 16 amino acids. Looked up from germline, CDR1 is LNHDA and CDR2 is SQIVND (reference sequence). After removal of 4 bases from V and 4 bases from J, the junction contained 6 bases not matched to a gene. The CDR3 DNA reads TGTGCCAGTAGTACCGGACTAGCGGGGACCGCAGATACGCAGTATTTT. Encoded protein: CASSTGLAGTADTQYF.

There are many counts of this clonotype. J is TRBJ2-7 and V is TRBV6-5, with 8 bases lining up with TRBD2. The germline CDR1 and CDR2 sequences are MNHEY and SVGAGI. V lost 7 bases to trimming and J lost 6 bases; unmatched junction nucleotides: 11. The CDR3 length is 14 residues. The CDR3 sequence is CASTPNGGGGEQYF. Here the CDR3 DNA reads TGTGCCAGCACCCCGAACGGGGGGGGAGGCGAGCAGTACTTC.

There are many counts of this clonotype. The V and J genes are TRBV19 and TRBJ1-1; D gene ambiguous. Germline V gene data show CDR1 as LNHDA and CDR2 as SQIVND (reference sequence). The CDR3 consists of 14 residues. The V gene lost 7 bases and the J gene lost 5 bases, with 17 bases spanning the gap. This CDR3 is CASTRDGDGTEAFF. The CDR3 DNA is TGTGCCAGTACTAGAGACGGTGACGGAACTGAAGCTTTCTTT.

This clonotype has at least ten counts. The chain uses TRBV4-1 and TRBJ2-5; 7 nucleotides match TRBD1. The J segment lost 5 bases and the V segment lost 0 bases, leaving 9 bases of the junction unmatched. CDR1 is MGHRA, CDR2 YSYEKL, per germline. The CDR3 extends over 16 amino acids. This CDR3 is CASSQEGNRGWETQYF. The CDR3 coding sequence is TGCGCCAGCAGCCAAGAAGGGAACAGGGGATGGGAGACCCAGTACTTC.

Notes on this clonotype: In this CDR3 the conserved last residue, phenylalanine or tryptophan, is missing, so a read error is likely. It is unclear where the CDR3 begins or ends on the DNA, so no DNA is shown, and the CDR3 is as TCRdb lists it. The chain joins TRBV7-9 to TRBJ2-1. The CDR3 is 14 residues long, ends included. Germline CDR1 and CDR2: SEHNR and FQNEAQ (reference sequence). CDR3 sequence: CASSLASRSNEQLL.

This clonotype was recorded many times. V gene TRBV12-5 combines with J gene TRBJ2-3; D is perhaps TRBD1 or TRBD2 (6 bases each). The CDR3 is 15 amino acids. The germline V and J ends were trimmed by 1 base and 2 bases, with 10 bases remaining between them. CDR1 LGHNT and CDR2 FRNRAP come from the germline V gene. The CDR3 loop reads CASGLGGADTDTQYF. CDR3 nucleotide sequence: TGTGCTAGTGGTTTGGGGGGGGCCGACACAGATACGCAGTATTTT.

This clonotype was seen repeatedly, ten times or more. The CDR3 loop is CASSPLTPRGMNTEAFF. CDR3 nucleotides: TGTGCCAGCAGTCCCCTAACCCCTCGGGGGATGAACACTGAAGCTTTCTTT. The chain recombines TRBV27 with TRBJ1-1, with a tentative D call TRBD1 (5 bases). Trimming took 5 bases from V and 0 from J, leaving 19 bases between them. The CDR3 runs 17 residues. Germline V CDR1 and CDR2: MNHEY, SMNVEV (reference sequence).

Many counts were recorded for this clonotype. The rearrangement uses TRBV10-1 and TRBJ2-2; 7 nucleotides line up with TRBD2. Per germline, CDR1 WNHNN and CDR2 SYGVQD (reference sequence). CDR3 size: 15 residues. With 8 bases clipped from V and 5 bases from J, the junction kept 11 bases outside the gene matches. The CDR3 here is CASAPTSATTGELFF. The CDR3 DNA reads TGCGCCAGCGCTCCTACTAGCGCCACGACCGGGGAGCTGTTTTTT.

To note about this clonotype: Since a much larger clone is just one base distant, this may be a read error. The chain couples TRBV4-3 to TRBJ2-1; no clear D gene. CDR3 length: 16 residues. CDR1 is LGHNA and CDR2 is YSLEER in the germline V gene. CDR3 sequence reads: CARSQEVESSYNEQFF. As DNA, the CDR3 is TGCGCCCGCAGCCAAGAAGTCGAAAGCTCCTACAATGAGCAGTTCTTC.

This clonotype was found many times. The V and J genes are TRBV5-4 and TRBJ2-1, with no clear D. CDR1 and CDR2 from the germline V gene are SGHNT and YYREEE (reference sequence). Trimming shortened V by 1 base and J by 5 bases, and 4 bases separated the two germline ends. The CDR3 has 12 residues. CDR3 residues: CASSLMNNEQFF. The CDR3 DNA is TGTGCCAGCAGCTTGATGAACAATGAGCAGTTCTTC.

The chain uses TRBV28 and TRBJ1-5; a possible D gene is TRBD1 (5 bases). Trimming cost V 2 bases and J 0 bases, with 11 bases left between them. The CDR3 totals 16 residues. The germline V gene encodes CDR1 MDHEN and CDR2 SYDVKM. The CDR3 coding sequence is TGTGCCAGCAGTTTAAGACAGTATTATAGCAATCAGCCCCAGCATTTT. Residues: CASSLRQYYSNQPQHF.

This clonotype was counted ten times or more. The rearrangement joins TRBV19 to TRBJ2-3, with 12 nucleotides matching TRBD2. The CDR3 is 16 residues long. Germline trimming cut 4 bases from V and 0 bases from J; bases unmatched to any gene: 2. Germline V gives CDR1 LNHDA, CDR2 SQIVND (reference sequence). The CDR3 is CASSRGLAGSTDTQYF. CDR3 bases: TGTGCCAGTAGTAGAGGACTAGCGGGAAGCACAGATACGCAGTATTTT. The whole variable domain, remainder taken from reference TRBV19 and TRBJ2-3, is DGGITQSPKYLFRKEGQNVTLSCEQNLNHDAMYWYRQDPGQGLRLIYYSQIVNDFQKGDIAEGYSVSREKKESFPLTVTSAQKNPTAFYLCASSRGLAGSTDTQYFGPGTRLTVL.